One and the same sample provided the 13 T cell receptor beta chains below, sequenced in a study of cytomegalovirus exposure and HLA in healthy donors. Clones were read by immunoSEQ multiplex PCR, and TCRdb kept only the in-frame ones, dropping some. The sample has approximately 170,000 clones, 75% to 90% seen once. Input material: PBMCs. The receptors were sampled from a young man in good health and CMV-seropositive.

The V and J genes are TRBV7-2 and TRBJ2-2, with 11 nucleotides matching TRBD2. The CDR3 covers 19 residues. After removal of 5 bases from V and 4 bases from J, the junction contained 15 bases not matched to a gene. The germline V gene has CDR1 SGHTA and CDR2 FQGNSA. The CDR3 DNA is TGTGCCAGCAGCGACCCCACTAGCGGGGGAGTCCCCCTCACCGGGGAGCTGTTTTTT. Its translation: CASSDPTSGGVPLTGELFF.

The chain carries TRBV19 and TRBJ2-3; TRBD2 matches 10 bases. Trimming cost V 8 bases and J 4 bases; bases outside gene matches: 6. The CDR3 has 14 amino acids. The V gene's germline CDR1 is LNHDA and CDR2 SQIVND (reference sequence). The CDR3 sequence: CASRLAGLSDTQYF. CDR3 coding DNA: TGTGCCAGTCGACTAGCGGGCCTGTCAGATACGCAGTATTTT.

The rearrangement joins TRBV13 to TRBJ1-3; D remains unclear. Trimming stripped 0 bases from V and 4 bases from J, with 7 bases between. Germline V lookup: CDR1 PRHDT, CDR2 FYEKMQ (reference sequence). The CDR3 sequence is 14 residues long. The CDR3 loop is CASSLGVQGNTIYF. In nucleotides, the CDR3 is TGTGCCAGCAGCTTAGGCGTGCAGGGAAACACCATATATTTT.

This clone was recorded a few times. CDR3 loop: CASRGTGYSYEQYF. The CDR3 nucleotides are TGTGCCAGCAGGGGGACAGGGTACTCCTACGAGCAGTACTTC. The genes are TRBV28 and TRBJ2-7; 9 bases match TRBD1. V trimming: 6 bases; J trimming: 0 bases; junction bases outside the gene matches: 3. Per the germline V gene, CDR1 is MDHEN and CDR2 is SYDVKM. CDR3 length: 14 amino acids.

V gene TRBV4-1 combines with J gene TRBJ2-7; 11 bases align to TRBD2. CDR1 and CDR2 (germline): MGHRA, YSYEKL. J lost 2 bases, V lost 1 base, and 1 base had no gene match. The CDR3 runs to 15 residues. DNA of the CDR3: TGCGCCAGCAGCCAAGGACTAGCGGGGACCTACGAGCAGTACTTC. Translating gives CASSQGLAGTYEQYF.

CDR3 coding DNA: TGTGCCAGCAGCTTAGCTTGGACTAGCCGGGAGACCCAGTACTTC. Translating gives CASSLAWTSRETQYF. The gene calls are TRBV11-2 and TRBJ2-5, with 8 nucleotides matching TRBD2. This CDR3 has 15 amino acids. With 1 base clipped from V and 5 bases from J, the junction kept 6 bases outside the gene matches. Looked up from germline, CDR1 is SGHAT and CDR2 is FQNNGV.

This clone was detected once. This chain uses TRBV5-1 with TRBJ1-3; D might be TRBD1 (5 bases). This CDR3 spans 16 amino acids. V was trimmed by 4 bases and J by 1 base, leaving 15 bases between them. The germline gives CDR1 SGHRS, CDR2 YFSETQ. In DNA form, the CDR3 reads TGCGCCAGCAGCCAGGCAGGGCAAGCATCTGGAAACACCATATATTTT. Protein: CASSQAGQASGNTIYF.

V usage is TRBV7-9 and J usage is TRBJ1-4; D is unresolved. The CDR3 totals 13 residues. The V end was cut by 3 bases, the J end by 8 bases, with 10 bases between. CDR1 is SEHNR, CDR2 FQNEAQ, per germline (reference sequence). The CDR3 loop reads CASSLGEYEKLFF. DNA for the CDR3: TGTGCCAGCAGCTTGGGCGAATACGAAAAACTGTTTTTT.

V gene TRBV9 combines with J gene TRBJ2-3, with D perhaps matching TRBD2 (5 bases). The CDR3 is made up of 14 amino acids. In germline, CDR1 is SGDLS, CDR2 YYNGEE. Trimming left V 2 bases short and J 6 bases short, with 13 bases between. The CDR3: CASSVLSSGDTQYF. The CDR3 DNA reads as TGTGCCAGCAGCGTCCTCAGCTCGGGGGATACGCAGTATTTT.

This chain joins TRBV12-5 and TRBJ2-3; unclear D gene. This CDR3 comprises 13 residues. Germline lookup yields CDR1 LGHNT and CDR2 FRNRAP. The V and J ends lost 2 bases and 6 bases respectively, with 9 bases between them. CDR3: CASGLKMADTQYF. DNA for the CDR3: TGTGCTAGTGGTTTGAAAATGGCCGATACGCAGTATTTT.

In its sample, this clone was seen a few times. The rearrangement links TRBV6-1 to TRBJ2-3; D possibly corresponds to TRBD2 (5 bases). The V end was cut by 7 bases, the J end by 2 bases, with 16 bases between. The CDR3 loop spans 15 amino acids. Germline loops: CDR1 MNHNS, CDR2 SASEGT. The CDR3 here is CASIVSGLYTDTQYF. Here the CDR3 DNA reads TGTGCCAGCATTGTGTCAGGACTGTACACAGATACGCAGTATTTT.

DNA of the CDR3: TGTGCCAGCAGCCTTACAGGGGGCTACGAGCAGTACTTC. The encoded protein is CASSLTGGYEQYF. The chain recombines TRBV5-4 with TRBJ2-7, with 8 bases that match TRBD1. Germline trimming cut 4 bases from V and 3 bases from J; bases unmatched to any gene: 3. The CDR3 extends over 13 amino acids. Germline values: CDR1 SGHNT, CDR2 YYREEE (reference sequence). Supplemented by reference TRBV5-4 and TRBJ2-7, the full variable domain reads ETGVTQSPTHLIKTRGQQVTLRCSSQSGHNTVSWYQQALGQGPQFIFQYYREEENGRGNFPPRFSGLQFPNYSSELNVNALELDDSALYLCASSLTGGYEQYFGPGTRLTVT.

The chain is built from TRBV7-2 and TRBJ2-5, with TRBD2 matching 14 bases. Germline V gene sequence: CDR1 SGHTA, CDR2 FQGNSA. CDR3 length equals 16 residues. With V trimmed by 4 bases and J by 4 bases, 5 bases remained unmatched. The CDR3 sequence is CASSSGLAGEGETQYF. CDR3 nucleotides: TGTGCCAGCAGCTCGGGACTAGCGGGAGAGGGAGAGACCCAGTACTTC.